A selection of T cell receptor beta chains follows, all from one sample in a study of blood T cell repertoires in COVID-19. Assay used: immunoSEQ multiplex PCR; TCRdb lists only in-frame clones, some missing. The sample includes fewer than 350,000 clones, approximately 90% seen only once; the top ten take 1.5% to 2%. The sequencing sample was made of peripheral blood. These receptors all come from a woman aged 30 to 39 with COVID-19, enrolled during active disease. The CDR3 runs from the conserved cysteine through the conserved F or W. A D gene is named only where the DNA matches it firmly. The size of a clone is reported for some rows only, either as once, few or many, or as a class for expanded clones.

j_call: TRBJ1-6; clone_size: once; v_call: TRBV5-1; d_call: .; cdr3_nt: TGCGCCAGCAGCTACGACAGTCCCGATAATTCACCCCTCCACTTT; cdr3_aa: CASSYDSPDNSPLHF
j_call: TRBJ1-5; clone_size: .; v_call: TRBV23-1; d_call: .; cdr3_nt: TGCGCCAGCAGTCAGAGGGAGGGTCAGCCCCAGCATTTT; cdr3_aa: CASSQREGQPQHF
j_call: TRBJ1-5; clone_size: .; v_call: TRBV18; d_call: TRBD1; cdr3_nt: TGTGCCAGCTCGGGACAGGGGGATGGGGCTCAGCCCCAGCATTTT; cdr3_aa: CASSGQGDGAQPQHF
j_call: TRBJ1-4; clone_size: .; v_call: TRBV18; d_call: .; cdr3_nt: TGTGCCAGCTCACAAGGGGAAAGACGTAATGAAAAACTGTTTTTT; cdr3_aa: CASSQGERRNEKLFF
j_call: TRBJ1-3; clone_size: .; v_call: TRBV19; d_call: .; cdr3_nt: TGTGCCAGTAGGCGCTCTGGAAACACCATATATTTT; cdr3_aa: CASRRSGNTIYF
j_call: TRBJ2-2; clone_size: few; v_call: TRBV3-1/TRBV3-2; d_call: .; cdr3_nt: TGTGCCAGCAGCCCCCGGACTAACACCGGGGAGCTGTTTTTT; cdr3_aa: CASSPRTNTGELFF
j_call: TRBJ2-7; clone_size: .; v_call: TRBV19; d_call: .; cdr3_nt: TGTGCCAGTAGTATATCCGCAGGGCCCTACGAGCAGTACTTC; cdr3_aa: CASSISAGPYEQYF
j_call: TRBJ2-7; clone_size: once; v_call: TRBV10-3; d_call: TRBD2; cdr3_nt: TGTGCCATCAGTGAGCGGGAGGCTGACTACGAGCAGTACTTC; cdr3_aa: CAISEREADYEQYF
j_call: TRBJ2-3; clone_size: few; v_call: TRBV7-2; d_call: TRBD2; cdr3_nt: TGTGCCAGCAGCTTAGCAGCCTCTAGCGGGGGGAGCACAGATACGCAGTATTTT; cdr3_aa: CASSLAASSGGSTDTQYF
j_call: TRBJ2-7; clone_size: .; v_call: TRBV3-1/TRBV3-2; d_call: .; cdr3_nt: TGTGCCAGCAGCCAAGCCTGTGGCAGAGGCCACGAGCAGTACTTC; cdr3_aa: CASSQACGRGHEQYF
j_call: TRBJ1-2; clone_size: .; v_call: TRBV6-5; d_call: .; cdr3_nt: TGTGCCAGCAGTCGGGACATTTATGGCTACACCTTC; cdr3_aa: CASSRDIYGYTF
j_call: TRBJ2-7; clone_size: once; v_call: TRBV14; d_call: .; cdr3_nt: TGTGCCAGCAGCCGGGGGCGGATGTCCTACGAGCAGTACTTC; cdr3_aa: CASSRGRMSYEQYF
j_call: TRBJ1-6; clone_size: few; v_call: TRBV7-9; d_call: .; cdr3_nt: TGTGCCAGCAGCGGTTTGAGATCACCCCTCCACTTT; cdr3_aa: CASSGLRSPLHF
j_call: TRBJ1-3; clone_size: .; v_call: TRBV9; d_call: .; cdr3_nt: TGTGCCAGCAGCGTGGGGGGGAGCTCTGGAAACACCATATATTTT; cdr3_aa: CASSVGGSSGNTIYF
j_call: TRBJ2-3; clone_size: .; v_call: TRBV5-4; d_call: TRBD1; cdr3_nt: TGTGCCAGCTTTACAGGGGGAAAAGATACGCAGTATTTT; cdr3_aa: CASFTGGKDTQYF
j_call: TRBJ1-6; clone_size: once; v_call: TRBV6-2/TRBV6-3; d_call: .; cdr3_nt: TGTGCCAGCAGTATCCTGGCTGACTCCTATAATTCACCCCTCCACTTT; cdr3_aa: CASSILADSYNSPLHF
j_call: TRBJ2-1; clone_size: .; v_call: TRBV24-1; d_call: TRBD2; cdr3_nt: TGTGCCACCAGCCCGCTAGCGGGGGGACCCAATGAGCAGTTCTTC; cdr3_aa: CATSPLAGGPNEQFF
j_call: TRBJ1-1; clone_size: .; v_call: TRBV11-2; d_call: .; cdr3_nt: TGTGCCAGCAGCTTAGGGAGACGAATCACTGAAGCTTTCTTT; cdr3_aa: CASSLGRRITEAFF
j_call: TRBJ2-5; clone_size: once; v_call: TRBV12-3/TRBV12-4; d_call: TRBD1; cdr3_nt: TGTGCCAGCAGACAGGGGACCCAAGAGACCCAGTACTTC; cdr3_aa: CASRQGTQETQYF
j_call: TRBJ2-1; clone_size: .; v_call: TRBV18; d_call: TRBD1; cdr3_nt: TGTGCCAGCTCCATAAATACAGGGGATGAGCAGTTCTTC; cdr3_aa: CASSINTGDEQFF
j_call: TRBJ2-1; clone_size: .; v_call: TRBV5-1; d_call: .; cdr3_nt: TGCGCCAGCAGCCCCATTTCCGGGGGAGAGCAGTTCTTC; cdr3_aa: CASSPISGGEQFF
j_call: TRBJ1-2; clone_size: .; v_call: TRBV20-1; d_call: TRBD1; cdr3_nt: TGCAGTGCTAGGCGACAGGGTGGCTACACCTTC; cdr3_aa: CSARRQGGYTF